This T cell receptor beta chain was captured by sequencing in a study of cytomegalovirus exposure and HLA in healthy donors. The study, taken as a whole, reports: Clusters of TCRs from the first cohort tended to co-occur in the 120 or so validation repertoires (as a later analysis found). The authors enumerated 150 to 200 TCR beta chains as linked to cytomegalovirus. The classifier was said to identify cytomegalovirus status with high specificity and sensitivity.

From the roughly 120-subject validation cohort, which was separate from the roughly 680-subject first cohort, the donors were drawn. The method was immunoSEQ multiplex PCR; TCRdb's version includes in-frame clones alone and lacks a portion of them. In the table there are about 120,000 clones, more than 70% of which are singletons. Turning to this clone: Its cognate antigen is unknown.

The TCR sequence derives from a woman aged 30 to 39 in good health and CMV-seronegative. What was sequenced was PBMCs.

CDR3 DNA sequence: TGTGCCAGCAGTACCCGGGACTCCACAGATACGCAGTATTTT. This translates into CASSTRDSTDTQYF. The rearrangement joins TRBV6-5 to TRBJ2-3; a possible D gene is TRBD2 (6 bases). The CDR3 sequence is 14 residues long. Germline V gives CDR1 MNHEY, CDR2 SVGAGI. The germline V and J ends were trimmed by 5 bases and 2 bases, with 11 bases remaining between them.